These 23 T cell receptor beta chains share one sample of origin, sequenced in a study of identical twins. TCRdb itself ran the 5' RACE reads through MiXCR, one entry per CDR3 protein. The table includes hundreds of thousands of distinct CDR3 sequences, roughly 6% detected once. Specimen: naive T cells sorted from blood. These receptors were taken from a man aged 18 to 29 in good health.

This clonotype was counted at least ten times. The chain links TRBV29-1 to TRBJ2-7; 9 bases line up with TRBD1. The junction had 5 bases not matched to a gene; V was cut back by 1 base and J by 4 bases. Per the germline V gene, CDR1 is SQVTM and CDR2 is ANQGSEA. The CDR3 extends over 14 amino acids. Here the CDR3 reads CSVEAGQGRYEQYF. The DNA for the CDR3 is TGCAGCGTTGAAGCGGGACAGGGTCGTTACGAGCAGTACTTC.

V usage is TRBV28 and J usage is TRBJ1-2; TRBD1 agrees at 8 bases. The CDR3 is 12 amino acids. V trimming: 4 bases; J trimming: 7 bases; junction bases outside the gene matches: 2. Germline lookup yields CDR1 MDHEN and CDR2 SYDVKM. As DNA, the CDR3 is TGTGCCAGCAGTTCAGGGGGCGCTGGCTACACCTTC. Translating it yields CASSSGGAGYTF.

Remarks on this clonotype: A much larger clone sits a single nucleotide away, making a read error possible. The rearrangement joins TRBV12-3 or TRBV12-4 to TRBJ2-2, with 7 nucleotides matching TRBD2. The CDR3 length is 17 residues. V was pared by 10 bases and J by 7 bases, with 21 bases of the junction left unmatched. The CDR3 loop reads CATCGVAGPLGSGELFF. The CDR3 region has the DNA TGTGCCACCTGTGGGGTAGCGGGCCCGCTGGGGAGCGGGGAGCTGTTTTTT.

There are many counts of this clonotype. V is TRBV5-1 and J is TRBJ2-5, with a tentative D call TRBD2 (6 bases). Germline V gene sequence: CDR1 SGHRS, CDR2 YFSETQ. The CDR3 runs to 14 residues. The V end was cut by 7 bases, the J end by 1 base, with 14 bases between. CDR3 protein: CASGKTGLQETQYF. The CDR3 DNA is TGCGCCAGCGGAAAAACGGGACTCCAAGAGACCCAGTACTTC.

At least ten counts were recorded for this clonotype. This chain joins TRBV29-1 and TRBJ2-7, with D uncertain. V was clipped by 6 bases and J by 3 bases, with 27 bases between them. Germline V gene sequence: CDR1 SQVTM, CDR2 ANQGSEA. The CDR3 is 17 amino acids. CDR3 loop: CSVSDRDRRSPLYEQYF. For the CDR3, the DNA is TGCAGCGTCTCAGACCGAGACCGACGATCCCCTCTCTACGAGCAGTACTTC.

This clonotype showed up just a few times. This chain connects TRBV10-3 to TRBJ2-1; 10 bases agree with TRBD2. V was clipped by 8 bases and J by 2 bases; unmatched bases: 3. This CDR3 spans 14 amino acids. Looked up from germline, CDR1 is ENHRY and CDR2 is SYGVKD. The CDR3 sequence is CAIGSGRAYNEQFF. Here the CDR3 DNA reads TGTGCCATCGGCAGCGGGAGGGCCTACAATGAGCAGTTCTTC.

This clonotype was detected only once. J is TRBJ2-1 and V is TRBV7-9; the D is unclear. The V and J ends lost 1 base and 6 bases respectively, with 10 bases between them. The length of the CDR3 is 14 residues. CDR1 SEHNR and CDR2 FQNEAQ come from the germline V gene (reference sequence). CDR3 DNA: TGTGCCAGCAGCTTAGTTTTCCGCGGCAATGAGCAGTTCTTC. The encoded protein is CASSLVFRGNEQFF.

The chain carries TRBV7-2 and TRBJ1-1, with D perhaps TRBD1 (5 bases). The germline CDR1 and CDR2 sequences are SGHTA and FQGNSA. The length of the CDR3 is 15 residues. The V end lost 5 bases, the J end lost 1 base, and 14 bases lay between the germline ends. The CDR3, as DNA: TGTGCCAGCAGCCTCACGGCGGGGACGAACACTGAAGCTTTCTTT. This gives the protein CASSLTAGTNTEAFF.

Ten or more counts support this clonotype. This chain connects TRBV5-1 to TRBJ2-1; 7 bases map to TRBD2. CDR1 is SGHRS, CDR2 YFSETQ, per germline. The CDR3 is 13 amino acids. Trimming cost V 7 bases and J 7 bases; bases outside gene matches: 8. The CDR3 reads CASRIAGGNEQFF. CDR3 nucleotide sequence: TGCGCCAGCCGAATAGCGGGTGGGAATGAGCAGTTCTTC.

V gene TRBV4-2 combines with J gene TRBJ1-5; D remains unclear. Trimming took off 2 bases at V and 1 base at J, with 9 bases between the two ends. Germline CDR1 is LGHNA and CDR2 is YNFKEQ. This CDR3 is built from 15 residues. CDR3 amino acids: CASSQRDGSNQPQHF. Written as DNA, the CDR3 is TGTGCCAGCAGCCAAAGAGACGGGAGCAATCAGCCCCAGCATTTT.

The rearrangement uses TRBV12-3 or TRBV12-4 and TRBJ1-2, with 7 bases that match TRBD1. The CDR3 has 16 amino acids. Losses at the gene ends were 5 bases for V and 5 bases for J; bases not matched to a gene: 14. The CDR3 spells CASSRSLGTAGYGYTF. In DNA, the CDR3 is TGTGCCAGCAGTCGTAGCCTCGGGACAGCTGGGTATGGCTACACCTTC.

This clonotype was observed at least ten times. The chain employs TRBV24-1 and TRBJ2-1; 8 nucleotides match TRBD2. The CDR3 consists of 15 residues. J was trimmed by 9 bases and V by 3 bases; bases with no gene match: 9. CDR1 is KGHDR and CDR2 is SFDVKD in the germline V gene. The DNA for the CDR3 is TGTGCCACCAGTGATCCGGGACTAGATTTCCGTGAGCAGTTCTTC. It translates to CATSDPGLDFREQFF.

This clonotype was seen more than once but under ten times. CDR3 sequence (DNA): TGTGCCAGCAGCGCACGAACGCTGACTCTCATGAACACTGAAGCTTTCTTT. Amino acid sequence: CASSARTLTLMNTEAFF. The chain uses TRBV11-2 and TRBJ1-1; D is unclear. The V gene lost 5 bases and the J gene lost 0 bases, with 19 bases spanning the gap. This CDR3 has 17 amino acids. The germline gives CDR1 SGHAT, CDR2 FQNNGV.

This clonotype has only a few counts. V and J are TRBV28 and TRBJ2-7, with 10 bases lining up with TRBD2. Looked up from germline, CDR1 is MDHEN and CDR2 is SYDVKM. The CDR3 runs to 16 residues. Unmatched junction bases numbered 11, after V lost 5 bases and J lost 4 bases. The CDR3 here is CASSPWTSGPSYEQYF. The DNA for the CDR3 is TGTGCCAGCAGTCCCTGGACTAGCGGACCGTCTTACGAGCAGTACTTC.

This clonotype has a count of ten or more. This chain connects TRBV5-1 to TRBJ1-1; no definite D call. V lost 3 bases and J 9 bases, leaving 18 bases between the germline ends. The CDR3 consists of 14 residues. Germline V CDR1 and CDR2: SGHRS, YFSETQ. The CDR3 region is CASSSYTTPIKAFF. The CDR3 nucleotides read TGCGCCAGCAGCTCCTACACAACCCCCATAAAAGCTTTCTTT.

This rearrangement joins TRBV3-1 to TRBJ1-3; 8 bases fit TRBD1. With 1 base clipped from V and 11 bases from J, the junction kept 1 base outside the gene matches. Looked up from germline, CDR1 is LGHDT and CDR2 is YNNKEL (reference sequence). CDR3 length: 12 amino acids. CDR3 in DNA: TGTGCCAGCAGCCAAGCAGGGGGCTCCATATATTTT. Translated, it gives CASSQAGGSIYF.

The table lists this clonotype with a few counts. This chain connects TRBV2 to TRBJ2-7; no clear D. Per the germline V gene, CDR1 is SNHLY and CDR2 is FYNNEI. Trimming took off 1 base at V and 2 bases at J, with 6 bases between the two ends. The CDR3 extends over 13 amino acids. This CDR3 is CASSEGNTYEQYV. The DNA for the CDR3 is TGTGCCAGCAGTGAAGGGAACACCTACGAGCAGTACGTC.

There are a few counts of this clonotype. The junction does not match germline at one end; this may be a read error. The V and J genes are TRBV7-2 and TRBJ1-2, with TRBD1 identical over 11 bases. This CDR3 comprises 15 residues. The V gene's germline CDR1 is SGHTA and CDR2 FQGNSA. The CDR3: CAGSLDWTGGDGYTF. The CDR3 coding sequence is TGTGCCGGCAGCTTGGATTGGACAGGGGGCGATGGCTACACCTTC. The whole variable domain, remainder taken from reference TRBV7-2 and TRBJ1-2, is GAGVSQSPSNKVTEKGKDVELRCDPISGHTALYWYRQSLGQGLEFLIYFQGNSAPDKSGLPSDRFSAERTGGSVSTLTIQRTQQEDSAVYLCAGSLDWTGGDGYTFGSGTRLTVV.

This clonotype appeared many times. The J gene is TRBJ2-5, the V gene TRBV4-2, with D possibly being TRBD2 (5 bases). The CDR3 totals 14 residues. Germline CDR1 reads LGHNA; CDR2 reads YNFKEQ. With 4 bases removed from V and 8 bases from J, the gap between germline ends came to 17 bases. In DNA form, the CDR3 reads TGTGCCAGCAGCCCTCTTCCAGCGGACCATACCCAGTACTTC. Amino acids: CASSPLPADHTQYF.

This clonotype was found many times. The chain employs TRBV5-1 and TRBJ2-3; D call uncertain. This CDR3 is 17 amino acids long. V lost 0 bases to trimming and J lost 1 base, with 15 bases between them. From germline, CDR1 is SGHRS and CDR2 YFSETQ. The CDR3 DNA follows: TGCGCCAGCAGCTTGGGGTGGGTCCCCTTAGGCACAGATACGCAGTATTTT. Its protein product is CASSLGWVPLGTDTQYF.

This clonotype was seen ten or more times. The chain couples TRBV20-1 to TRBJ1-1; 10 bases match TRBD1. Germline-derived CDR1 and CDR2 are DFQATT and SNEGSKA (reference sequence). The CDR3 consists of 13 residues. J gave up 4 bases and V 3 bases, and 2 bases lay outside the gene matches. The CDR3 nucleotides are TGCAGTGCTAGGACAGGGGGCTTCACTGAAGCTTTCTTT. It codes for CSARTGGFTEAFF.

This clonotype was recorded many times. J is TRBJ2-1 and V is TRBV4-2, with D tentatively TRBD1 (5 bases). In germline, CDR1 is LGHNA, CDR2 YNFKEQ. The V gene lost 5 bases and the J gene lost 4 bases, with 15 bases spanning the gap. The CDR3 loop spans 15 amino acids. This chain's CDR3 is CASSYRKTGYNEQFF. In DNA, the CDR3 is TGTGCCAGCAGCTACCGCAAAACAGGTTACAATGAGCAGTTCTTC.

This clonotype was observed a handful of times. The J gene is TRBJ2-3, the V gene TRBV20-1; 10 nucleotides match TRBD2. After removal of 3 bases from V and 3 bases from J, the junction contained 6 bases not matched to a gene. The CDR3 runs 15 residues. CDR1 is DFQATT, CDR2 SNEGSKA, per germline (reference sequence). This chain's CDR3 is CSASRPSGSTDTQYF. CDR3 in DNA: TGCAGTGCTAGCCGGCCTAGCGGGAGTACAGATACGCAGTATTTT.